This T cell receptor (beta chain) was retrieved from a study of control samples from healthy donors and cancer patients. Per the germline V gene, CDR1 is SGHNT and CDR2 is YENEEA. CDR3 length: 16 amino acids. Using immunoSEQ multiplex PCR, the repertoire was profiled, and TCRdb retains in-frame clones only, with some absent. Found here are 150,000 to 200,000 clones, approximately 94% of them singletons; the top ten hold approximately 1.4%. In the case of this clone: Germline is not matched at one junction end, which may reflect a read error.

The TCR was taken from a young woman in good health. The chain has TRBV11-3 and TRBJ2-3; 10 nucleotides align to TRBD2. The sequencing sample was made of blood. The CDR3 region has the DNA TGTGCCAGTAGCTCCGGAGCGGGGGGGCCAAGAGATACGCAGTATTTT. It specifies CASSSGAGGPRDTQYF.